This TCR beta chain is drawn from a study of blood T cell repertoires in COVID-19. Study-level information: Specimens from acute and convalescent COVID-19 originated in the United States, Italy and Spain.

This clone was seen a handful of times. This CDR3 is 12 amino acids long. Trimming removed 0 bases from V and 15 bases from J, with 10 bases in between. Germline values: CDR1 SGHTS, CDR2 YDEGEE. In the original analysis: Amplifying reference gene primers gave estimates of nucleated cell counts. Generated by immunoSEQ multiplex PCR, the TCRdb table keeps only in-frame clones and is missing some. The DNA was the basis for D and trimming; V, J and clone size are from that table. Of 55,000 to 75,000 clones in the sample, around four fifths were seen once. The specimen was peripheral blood. This receptor was obtained from a human donor in a cohort sampled during active COVID-19. The chain uses TRBV5-8 and TRBJ1-6; maybe TRBD1 (6 bases). CDR3 DNA sequence: TGTGCCAGCAGCTTGGCCTCAGGGGTCCTCCACTTT. It is translated as CASSLASGVLHF.